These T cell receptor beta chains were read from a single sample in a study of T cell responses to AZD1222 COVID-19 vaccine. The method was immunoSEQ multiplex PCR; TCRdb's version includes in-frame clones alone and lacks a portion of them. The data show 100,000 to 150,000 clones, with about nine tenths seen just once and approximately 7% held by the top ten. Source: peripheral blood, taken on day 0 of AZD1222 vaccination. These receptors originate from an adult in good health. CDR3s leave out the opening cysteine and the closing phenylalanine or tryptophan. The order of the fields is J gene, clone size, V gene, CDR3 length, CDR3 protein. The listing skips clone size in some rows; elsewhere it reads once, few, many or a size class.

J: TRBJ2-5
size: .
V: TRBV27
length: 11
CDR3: ASSHRGQGTQY

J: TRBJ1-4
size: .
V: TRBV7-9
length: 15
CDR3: ASSLAQGAVTNEKLF

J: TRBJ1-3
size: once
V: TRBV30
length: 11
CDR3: AWSVGHKNTIY

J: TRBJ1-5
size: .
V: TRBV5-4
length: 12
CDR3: ASSLQGDNQPQH

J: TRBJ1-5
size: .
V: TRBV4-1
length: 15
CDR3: ASSQDRDSSLNQPQH

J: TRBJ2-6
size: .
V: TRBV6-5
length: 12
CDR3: ASRPIGGANVLT

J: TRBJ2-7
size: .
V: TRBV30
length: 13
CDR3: AWSKRAGASYEQY

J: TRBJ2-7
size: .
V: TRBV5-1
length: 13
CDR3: ASSLGGTAAYEQY

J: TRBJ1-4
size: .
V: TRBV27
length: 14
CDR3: ASSWGRGPANEKLF

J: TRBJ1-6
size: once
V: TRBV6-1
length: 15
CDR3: ASSGPPGQGRGWALH

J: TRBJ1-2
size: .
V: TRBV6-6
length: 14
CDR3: ASSQDRGASNYGYT

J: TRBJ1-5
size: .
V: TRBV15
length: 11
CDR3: ATSSYINQPQH

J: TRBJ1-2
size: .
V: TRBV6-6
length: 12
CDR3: ASTHSPQGYGYT

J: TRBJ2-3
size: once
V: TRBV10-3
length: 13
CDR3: AIRARLVSTDTQY

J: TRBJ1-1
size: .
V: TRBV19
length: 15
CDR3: ASSNLGRGFFVTEAF

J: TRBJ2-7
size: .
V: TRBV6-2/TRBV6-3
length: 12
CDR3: ASSYLGRAYEQY